This TCR beta chain was retrieved from a study of shared clonotypes between healthy human individuals. Study background: For every donor, three CD4 naive, three CD4 memory, two CD8 naive and one CD8 memory plates were used. Study-level findings and limits: Naive subsets usually exceeded memory subsets in estimated richness. All-four-donor shared clonotypes had higher generation probabilities than non-shared clonotypes did.

Here immunoSEQ multiplex PCR was the method, and the copy in TCRdb shows in-frame clones only, minus some. The sample holds some 2.3 million clones; approximately 95% are singletons and the top ten take roughly 0.36%. Details on this clone: No antigen is known for it.

The CDR3 is made up of 15 amino acids. Trimming took 1 base from V and 8 from J, leaving 15 bases between them. Germline assignment: CDR1 SGHRS and CDR2 YFSETQ. This receptor was identified in a man aged 18 to 29 in good health. Some clones in this sample may be carry-over from other donors' samples. V gene TRBV5-1 combines with J gene TRBJ1-4; D is unclear. Material for sequencing was naive CD4+ T cells from PBMCs. The subset here: CD45RA+ positively selected. This CDR3 reads CASSLLGPRTEKLFF. CDR3 sequence (DNA): TGCGCCAGCAGCTTGCTCGGCCCGAGGACCGAAAAACTGTTTTTT.